The present TCR beta chain was sequenced within a study of cytomegalovirus exposure and HLA in healthy donors. The table came from immunoSEQ multiplex PCR; TCRdb's copy has only in-frame clones and leaves some out. There are about 120,000 clones in the sample; 88% occur only once, and about 6% lies in the top ten. CDR1 and CDR2 from the germline V gene are MGHRA and YSYEKL. With 3 bases clipped from V and 3 bases from J, the junction kept 8 bases outside the gene matches. The CDR3 extends over 16 amino acids. The chain combines TRBV4-1 with TRBJ2-7, with 10 bases matching TRBD2. This receptor was identified in a young woman in good health and CMV-seropositive. Sequenced: PBMCs. CDR3 loop: CASSQEGTSAYYEQYF. As DNA, the CDR3 is TGCGCCAGCAGCCAGGAAGGGACTAGCGCCTACTACGAGCAGTACTTC.